One and the same sample provided the 8 T cell receptor beta chains below, sequenced in a study of control samples from healthy donors and cancer patients. Sequencing used immunoSEQ multiplex PCR; TCRdb keeps in-frame clones, though not all of them. The sample includes about 85,000 clones, about 89% of them seen just once. Sequencing was carried out using blood. These receptors originate from an older woman in good health.

This rearrangement joins TRBV29-1 to TRBJ2-3; tentatively, D is TRBD2 (5 bases). The CDR3 runs 14 residues. Germline CDR1 reads SQVTM; CDR2 reads ANQGSEA. The CDR3 region is CSGRSRGAADTQYF. Here the CDR3 DNA reads TGCAGTGGGAGAAGTCGGGGAGCGGCAGATACGCAGTATTTT.

The chain links TRBV28 to TRBJ2-7, with 8 bases lining up with TRBD2. Germline trimming cut 6 bases from V and 3 bases from J; bases unmatched to any gene: 7. The CDR3 length is 14 residues. The germline CDR1 and CDR2 sequences are MDHEN and SYDVKM. This chain's CDR3 is CASSVPGLVYEQYF. Written as DNA, the CDR3 is TGTGCCAGCAGCGTTCCGGGACTAGTCTACGAGCAGTACTTC.

This chain uses TRBV6-1 with TRBJ1-2; no clear D. The CDR3 covers 13 residues. V lost 0 bases and J lost 5, with 7 bases in between. Germline CDR1 and CDR2: MNHNS and SASEGT. CDR3 in amino acids: CASSEAPRYGYTF. Here the CDR3 DNA reads TGTGCCAGCAGTGAAGCCCCCAGATATGGCTACACCTTC.

The chain has TRBV7-3 and TRBJ2-3, with TRBD2 matching over 11 bases. The germline V gene encodes CDR1 SGHTA and CDR2 FQGTGA. J lost 0 bases, V lost 5 bases, and 7 bases had no gene match. This CDR3 is 17 amino acids long. The CDR3 reads CASSLTSGSPSTDTQYF. CDR3 coding DNA: TGTGCCAGCAGCCTCACTAGCGGGAGCCCCAGCACAGATACGCAGTATTTT. The variable domain in full, completed from reference TRBV7-3 and TRBJ2-3, reads GAGVSQTPSNKVTEKGKYVELRCDPISGHTALYWYRQSLGQGPEFLIYFQGTGAADDSGLPNDRFFAVRPEGSVSTLKIQRTERGDSAVYLCASSLTSGSPSTDTQYFGPGTRLTVL.

J is TRBJ2-5 and V is TRBV7-8; 8 bases line up with TRBD2. With 4 bases clipped from V and 7 bases from J, the junction kept 17 bases outside the gene matches. Germline V gives CDR1 SGHVS, CDR2 FQNEAQ. The CDR3 consists of 17 residues. The CDR3 reads CASSSPRAGAFRGTQYF. The CDR3 nucleotides are TGTGCCAGCAGCTCACCTAGAGCGGGAGCCTTCAGGGGGACCCAGTACTTC.

The chain couples TRBV7-6 to TRBJ1-1; no clear D. The CDR3 is 15 amino acids. V was trimmed by 2 bases and J by 0 bases, leaving 10 bases between them. Germline lookup yields CDR1 SGHVS and CDR2 FNYEAQ. CDR3 sequence reads: CASSLRFALNTEAFF. The DNA for the CDR3 is TGTGCCAGCAGCTTAAGGTTTGCTCTGAACACTGAAGCTTTCTTT.

The table lists this clone with a count of one. Written as DNA, the CDR3 is TGTGCCAGCAGCTTAGATCCGGGACAGGGGGCAGATACGCAGTATTTT. Its protein product is CASSLDPGQGADTQYF. The chain employs TRBV11-2 and TRBJ2-3; the match to TRBD1 covers 11 bases. This CDR3 region has 16 residues. Trimming at V came to 0 bases and at J to 4 bases, leaving 3 bases not matched to a gene. Germline V gene sequence: CDR1 SGHAT, CDR2 FQNNGV.

This clone was seen a handful of times. This chain links TRBV28 with TRBJ1-1; no clear D gene. The CDR3 has 15 amino acids. Germline lookup yields CDR1 MDHEN and CDR2 SYDVKM. The V end was cut by 7 bases, the J end by 1 base, with 16 bases between. DNA of the CDR3: TGTGCCAGCATCTCCCATGCGCAGAGGAACACTGAAGCTTTCTTT. Translation: CASISHAQRNTEAFF.